This section outlines one TCR beta chain sequence together with its context. Original processing methods: Reference gene primer amplification in the assay estimated nucleated cell counts. Assay: immunoSEQ multiplex PCR; the TCRdb copy retains only in-frame clones and omits some. V and J calls and clone size follow that table, whereas D and trimming were derived from the DNA. The data hold under 150,000 clones, with about four fifths observed a single time. The entry originates in a study of blood T cell repertoires in COVID-19. Whole-study context: Material from acute and convalescent COVID-19 was sourced from the United States, Italy and Spain. Sample material is recorded as cDNA or gDNA derived from T cells, B-cell-depleted T cells, or PBMCs.

The CDR3 contains 14 residues. Looked up from germline, CDR1 is LNHDA and CDR2 is SQIVND (reference sequence). The V and J ends lost 5 bases and 5 bases respectively, with 15 bases between them. The chain employs TRBV19 and TRBJ1-1; TRBD1 is a possible D gene (5 bases). The material sequenced was peripheral blood. The sequence derives from a woman between 40 and 50 years old with acute or convalescent COVID-19. The CDR3 DNA is TGTGCCAGTAGTCCCCGCGGGGGGGATACTGAAGCTTTCTTT. This encodes CASSPRGGDTEAFF.